A selection of T cell receptor beta chains follows, all from one sample in a study of blood T cell repertoires in COVID-19. This table comes from immunoSEQ multiplex PCR, and its TCRdb copy is limited to in-frame clones, with some not included. The data contain under 300,000 clones, about nine tenths of them singletons. The material sequenced was PBMCs or T cells enriched from blood (not recorded which). The receptors shown here come from a man in his late teens or twenties who had recovered from COVID-19. CDR3s include the opening cysteine and the closing phenylalanine or tryptophan. A D gene is named only where the DNA matches it firmly.

D gene	V gene	CDR3 protein
NA	TRBV27	CASSPTSAGETQYF
TRBD1	TRBV29-1	CSAGTGSSYEQYF
NA	TRBV27	CASSLSFRATNEKLFF
NA	TRBV9	CASSVATEQETQYF
NA	TRBV21-1	CASSKGQAPRTQYF
NA	TRBV6-6	CATRGLGEKLFF
TRBD1	TRBV28	CASSLSRTGAYEQYF
NA	TRBV30	CAWSVGGGEEKLFF
NA	TRBV28	CASSGGRVEQYF
TRBD1	TRBV7-9	CASSLTGDNEKLFF
NA	TRBV18	CASSDDMGGNEKLFF
TRBD1	TRBV7-9	CASSKSVRTGLNQPQHF
NA	TRBV5-6	CASSLFRAGSNSPLHF
TRBD1	TRBV5-1	CASSLETGQVTF
TRBD1	TRBV19	CASSIYTGATNEKLFF
TRBD1	TRBV29-1	CSVEFWGQESYEQYF
NA	TRBV6-5	CASSYSRDSGNTIYF
TRBD1	TRBV6-1	CASSETGGNNSPLHF
TRBD1	TRBV6-5	CASRGQNSGNTIYF
TRBD1	TRBV27	CASSLSAGTGEYEQYF
NA	TRBV2	CASSENRNEQFF
TRBD1	TRBV5-1	CASTIEGTGANNEQFF
NA	TRBV9	CASSVGRTVADTQYF
NA	TRBV27	CASSLVRVRGTNEKLFF
NA	TRBV6-6	CASIEDTTAFF
NA	TRBV11-2	CASSSNLAGELFF
NA	TRBV18	CASSPRKGPSGNTIYF
NA	TRBV13	CASSSPTVTGPYGYTF
TRBD2	TRBV7-9	CASSLAGRRGYQETQYF
TRBD1	TRBV19	CASSIGSTGGDTEAFF
TRBD1	TRBV5-8	CASRQGWTEAFF
NA	TRBV25-1	CASSEGWERSYEQYF
NA	TRBV2	CASSYRLSAEQYF
NA	TRBV5-4	CASSLAGRSTEAFF
TRBD1	TRBV5-1	CASSLARTGSNTGELFF
TRBD1	TRBV19	CASSGIHRGGRVNQPQHF
TRBD1	TRBV11-2	CASSSYRGRGTEAFF
TRBD1	TRBV5-1	CASKEQGSSYEQYF
TRBD2	TRBV9	CASSVGIAGHTDTQYF
NA	TRBV15	CATSRVETSNEQFF
TRBD2	TRBV3-1/TRBV3-2	CASSGRTSGAYNEQFF
NA	TRBV5-4	CASSLGAGNTEAFF
NA	TRBV7-9	CASSLAGGGNTIYF
NA	TRBV6-5	CASIRASYNEQFF
TRBD2	TRBV29-1	CSVASSGRALGTQYF
NA	TRBV6-6	CASSYSDRSGNTIYF
TRBD2	TRBV7-8	CASSLDSSGRVEQYF
NA	TRBV11-2	CASRLIADKRGSPLHF
TRBD1	TRBV28	CASSPAGTGGTYEQYF
TRBD2	TRBV28	CASSTMGLAGGAPNEQYF
TRBD1	TRBV7-8	CASSSQLLGQANTEAFF
NA	TRBV19	CASRPAPGSEAFF
NA	TRBV9	CASSLRTDGYTF